This T cell receptor beta chain originates from a study of shared clonotypes between healthy human individuals. Study-level information: Three men and a couple of women, aged 18 to 49, were donors.

The study, taken as a whole, reports: Represented genetic and exposure-history diversity was restricted by having few donors.

Only CD45RO-negative cells positively selected for CCR7 counted as naive CD8 cells, so terminally differentiated effector memory CD45RA+ cells were excluded. Of note for this clone: Its antigen is not known.

Sequencing was performed with immunoSEQ multiplex PCR; in TCRdb, only in-frame clones are kept and a portion is missing. The data show 700,000 to 950,000 clones, just over 95% seen once. Sample: naive CD8+ T cells sorted from blood. The TCR sequence derives from a young man in good health.

Here the CDR3 reads CASSLGLAGVYEQYF. As DNA, the CDR3 is TGCGCCAGCAGCCTCGGACTAGCGGGAGTTTACGAGCAGTACTTC. The rearrangement links TRBV4-3 to TRBJ2-7, with 13 positions matching TRBD2. The V gene's germline CDR1 is LGHNA and CDR2 YSLEER. The CDR3 covers 15 residues. V gave up 4 bases and J gave up 4 bases; unmatched junction bases: 4.